What follows are 30 T cell receptor beta chains derived from one specimen sequenced in a study of CD8 T cells in Susac syndrome. Random hexamers were used to reverse transcribe an amount of about 0.45 to 1 ug RNA. One entry per CDR3 protein results from TCRdb running MiXCR on the immunoSEQ multiplex PCR reads. The repertoire holds 100,000 to 150,000 distinct CDR3 sequences, with approximately 93% as singletons. Input material: CD4+ T cells from PBMCs. The source is a human donor with multiple sclerosis.

The rearrangement uses TRBV6-6 and TRBJ1-6, with unresolved D. The germline V and J ends were trimmed by 0 bases and 10 bases, with 16 bases remaining between them. This CDR3 has 16 residues. Per germline, CDR1 MNHNY and CDR2 SVGAGI (reference sequence). The CDR3 region is CASSYSSGDNGSPLHF. The CDR3 DNA sequence: TGTGCCAGCAGTTACTCGTCTGGCGACAACGGCTCACCCCTCCACTTT.

The chain employs TRBV12-3 or TRBV12-4 and TRBJ2-2; D gene unclear. V lost 2 bases, J lost 5 bases, and 6 bases lay in between. The CDR3 contains 13 residues. The CDR3 DNA reads as TGTGCCAGCAGTTTACGAACGACCGGGGAGCTGTTTTTT. Encoded protein: CASSLRTTGELFF.

The chain couples TRBV5-1 to TRBJ1-6; the D gene is possibly TRBD1 (6 bases). Germline CDR1 is SGHRS and CDR2 is YFSETQ. The V and J ends lost 4 bases and 10 bases respectively, with 18 bases between them. CDR3 size: 15 residues. CDR3 nucleotide sequence: TGCGCCAGCAGCGATCCAGGGGCGCCTGGCTCACCCCTCCACTTT. It specifies CASSDPGAPGSPLHF.

The J gene is TRBJ2-1, the V gene TRBV6-5, with D uncertain. V lost 3 bases, J lost 12 bases, and 9 bases lay in between. This CDR3 is 11 amino acids long. The V gene's germline CDR1 is MNHEY and CDR2 SVGAGI. The CDR3 DNA follows: TGTGCCAGCAGTTATTCGTACCTGCAGTTCTTC. This sequence encodes CASSYSYLQFF.

The chain employs TRBV12-3 or TRBV12-4 and TRBJ2-6; possible D gene TRBD1, 5 bases. The CDR3 spans 17 residues. Trimming took 5 bases from V and 2 from J, leaving 16 bases between them. The CDR3 DNA follows: TGTGCCAGCAGTCACGGGCAGGGATCTACTGGGGCCAACGTCCTGACTTTC. It yields the protein CASSHGQGSTGANVLTF.

The table lists this clonotype with a count of one. The chain is built from TRBV6-1 and TRBJ2-3; D is tentatively TRBD1 or TRBD2 (5 bases each). Germline loops: CDR1 MNHNS, CDR2 SASEGT. Trimming stripped 6 bases from V and 6 bases from J, with 22 bases between. The CDR3 sequence is 16 residues long. CDR3 sequence: CASSSLGAEEWDTQYF. The CDR3 DNA follows: TGTGCCAGCAGCTCACTAGGGGCGGAGGAGTGGGATACGCAGTATTTT.

The chain couples TRBV19 to TRBJ2-6; 7 nucleotides line up with TRBD1. The CDR3 spans 17 residues. V was clipped by 8 bases and J by 0 bases; unmatched bases: 10. Per germline, CDR1 LNHDA and CDR2 SQIVND (reference sequence). The CDR3 DNA follows: TGTGCCAGTGAGCCGGGACAGATGTACTCTGGGGCCAACGTCCTGACTTTC. It specifies CASEPGQMYSGANVLTF.

The chain has TRBV30 and TRBJ2-5, with D perhaps matching TRBD2 (7 bases). The germline CDR1 and CDR2 sequences are GTSNPN and SVGIG (reference sequence). V gave up 3 bases and J gave up 7 bases, with 18 bases separating them. The CDR3 covers 14 residues. This CDR3 reads CAWRVQGGGGTQYF. In DNA form, the CDR3 reads TGTGCCTGGAGGGTTCAAGGGGGGGGTGGGACCCAGTACTTC.

The chain recombines TRBV5-1 with TRBJ2-2; 7 positions agree with TRBD2. The CDR3 spans 17 residues. The germline CDR1 and CDR2 sequences are SGHRS and YFSETQ. The V segment lost 4 bases and the J segment 4 bases; nucleotides outside the gene matches: 13. CDR3 sequence (DNA): TGCGCCAGCAGCCGGGACGGTCTTTCGGGAGGCACCGGGGAGCTGTTTTTT. It specifies CASSRDGLSGGTGELFF.

The chain has TRBV7-6 and TRBJ2-5; D is ambiguous. V gave up 5 bases and J gave up 0 bases, with 7 bases separating them. This CDR3 has 13 amino acids. Per germline, CDR1 SGHVS and CDR2 FNYEAQ. The DNA of the CDR3 is TGTGCCAGCAGCACATCGTACCAAGAGACCCAGTACTTC. Its protein product is CASSTSYQETQYF.

V usage is TRBV7-2 and J usage is TRBJ1-5; D call uncertain. The V and J ends lost 5 bases and 3 bases respectively, with 11 bases between them. The CDR3 consists of 14 residues. Germline values: CDR1 SGHTA, CDR2 FQGNSA. CDR3 sequence reads: CASSPEMANQPQHF. DNA of the CDR3: TGTGCCAGCAGCCCAGAGATGGCCAATCAGCCCCAGCATTTT. The full variable domain, completed using reference TRBV7-2 and TRBJ1-5, is GAGVSQSPSNKVTEKGKDVELRCDPISGHTALYWYRQSLGQGLEFLIYFQGNSAPDKSGLPSDRFSAERTGGSVSTLTIQRTQQEDSAVYLCASSPEMANQPQHFGDGTRLSIL.

The J gene is TRBJ1-2, the V gene TRBV4-1; 8 bases are a match to TRBD1. The CDR3 consists of 16 residues. V lost 3 bases and J lost 3; bases outside the gene matches: 9. The germline CDR1 and CDR2 sequences are MGHRA and YSYEKL. The CDR3 here is CASSHPTDRVYYGYTF. The CDR3 bases are TGCGCCAGCAGCCATCCCACGGACAGGGTGTACTATGGCTACACCTTC.

The gene calls are TRBV2 and TRBJ2-7; 8 bases are a match to TRBD1. Germline V gene data show CDR1 as SNHLY and CDR2 as FYNNEI. V lost 2 bases and J lost 4; bases outside the gene matches: 4. The CDR3 totals 14 residues. This CDR3 reads CASSEPRGPYEQYF. DNA of the CDR3: TGTGCCAGCAGTGAACCCAGGGGGCCTTACGAGCAGTACTTC.

A single count supports this clonotype. The genes are TRBV20-1 and TRBJ1-2, with a tentative D call TRBD1 (5 bases). The CDR3 is 12 residues long. CDR1 and CDR2 (germline): DFQATT, SNEGSKA (reference sequence). Trimming left V 0 bases short and J 5 bases short, with 7 bases between. This chain's CDR3 is CSARDWGYGYTF. The CDR3 nucleotides are TGCAGTGCTAGAGATTGGGGGTATGGCTACACCTTC.

The chain combines TRBV5-1 with TRBJ2-7; D tentatively reads TRBD1 or TRBD2 (5 bases each). V lost 0 bases, J lost 4 bases, and 8 bases lay in between. The CDR3 contains 13 residues. Germline values: CDR1 SGHRS, CDR2 YFSETQ. The CDR3 coding sequence is TGCGCCAGCAGCTTGGCGGGGACGTACGAGCAGTACTTC. Protein sequence: CASSLAGTYEQYF.

This clonotype was detected a few times. The V call is TRBV5-1, the J call TRBJ2-7; 9 bases line up with TRBD2. J was trimmed by 2 bases and V by 6 bases; bases with no gene match: 9. The CDR3 is made up of 15 amino acids. CDR1 is SGHRS, CDR2 YFSETQ, per germline. CDR3 nucleotide sequence: TGCGCCAGCAAAATTAGCCTAGCGGGGACCTACGAGCAGTACTTC. Translating it yields CASKISLAGTYEQYF.

The J gene is TRBJ1-2, the V gene TRBV5-1; D uncertain. Per the germline V gene, CDR1 is SGHRS and CDR2 is YFSETQ. Trimming pared 1 base from V and 6 bases from J, leaving 16 bases between. This CDR3 comprises 15 residues. The CDR3 sequence is CASSLPSAGIDGYTF. The DNA for the CDR3 is TGCGCCAGCAGCTTGCCGTCGGCCGGGATCGATGGCTACACCTTC.

The V call is TRBV6-5, the J call TRBJ1-2; possibly TRBD1 for D (5 bases). The CDR3 runs to 13 residues. Germline CDR1 MNHEY, CDR2 SVGAGI. Trimming took off 6 bases at V and 1 base at J, with 9 bases between the two ends. The CDR3: CASRDTDNYGYTF. The CDR3 nucleotides read TGTGCCAGCAGGGACACCGATAACTATGGCTACACCTTC.

The CDR3 nucleotides are TGCGCCAGCAGCCAGGACAGAGCCATGAACACTGAAGCTTTCTTT. Its protein is CASSQDRAMNTEAFF. The rearrangement joins TRBV4-3 to TRBJ1-1; possible D gene TRBD1, 6 bases. Germline V gene data show CDR1 as LGHNA and CDR2 as YSLEER. The V gene lost 3 bases and the J gene lost 0 bases, with 11 bases spanning the gap. The CDR3 covers 15 residues.

The chain combines TRBV3-1 with TRBJ1-6, with 7 bases identical to TRBD1. V lost 3 bases to trimming and J lost 0 bases; unmatched junction nucleotides: 8. Germline V gives CDR1 LGHDT, CDR2 YNNKEL (reference sequence). The length of the CDR3 is 18 residues. CDR3 nucleotides: TGTGCCAGCAGCCATGGGGCGGGACAGAGCTCCTATAATTCACCCCTCCACTTT. Translation gives CASSHGAGQSSYNSPLHF.

V and J are TRBV20-1 and TRBJ2-6; TRBD1 is a possible D gene (6 bases). The ends were cut back, 5 bases at V and 1 base at J, with 12 bases in the middle. This CDR3 comprises 15 residues. Germline V gene lookup returns CDR1 DFQATT and CDR2 SNEGSKA (reference sequence). DNA of the CDR3: TGCAGTGCTGCAGGGGTTGGGTCTGGGGCCAACGTCCTGACTTTC. Protein sequence: CSAAGVGSGANVLTF.

V usage is TRBV4-2 and J usage is TRBJ1-4, with 8 bases that match TRBD1. Unmatched junction bases numbered 16, after V lost 3 bases and J lost 13 bases. This CDR3 comprises 16 residues. In germline, CDR1 is LGHNA, CDR2 YNFKEQ. For the CDR3, the DNA is TGTGCCAGCAGCCACCCCGCTCAGGGGGCCCTCGGGGGACTGTTTTTT. It codes for CASSHPAQGALGGLFF.

This chain joins TRBV10-2 and TRBJ1-1; tentatively, D is TRBD1 (6 bases). The CDR3 sequence is 13 residues long. Germline CDR1 reads WSHSY; CDR2 reads SAAADI. Trimming removed 8 bases from V and 3 bases from J, with 13 bases in between. The CDR3 DNA reads as TGCGCCAGCGCTGACAGGATTGACACTGAAGCTTTCTTT. This translates into CASADRIDTEAFF.

The V gene is TRBV6-1, the J gene TRBJ1-3; 7 bases align to TRBD1. V shed 3 bases, J shed 5 bases, and the junction held 7 bases outside the gene matches. This CDR3 contains 15 residues. Germline V gives CDR1 MNHNS, CDR2 SASEGT. The CDR3 coding sequence is TGTGCCAGCAGTGACCTAGGGGGCGGAAGAAACACCATATATTTT. Protein sequence: CASSDLGGGRNTIYF.

The V call is TRBV7-6, the J call TRBJ2-7, with D possibly TRBD1 on 6 matching bases. This CDR3 has 14 amino acids. Germline CDR1 and CDR2: SGHVS and FNYEAQ. V lost 4 bases and J 1 base, leaving 11 bases between the germline ends. The CDR3 spells CASSSRQESYEQYF. Written as DNA, the CDR3 is TGTGCCAGCAGCTCTCGACAGGAATCCTACGAGCAGTACTTC.

This clonotype was observed once. The conserved closing phenylalanine or tryptophan is absent in this CDR3, likely reflecting a read error. The chain is built from TRBV6-7 and TRBJ1-5; a weak D match, TRBD1 (6 bases). TRBV6-7 is an ORF, and what it does is uncertain. The CDR3 length is 17 residues. With 2 bases removed from V and 0 bases from J, the gap between germline ends came to 14 bases. CDR3 coding DNA: TGTGCCAGCAGTTACCTTCGGGGGGCGGATAGCAATCAGCCCCAGCATTCT. It specifies CASSYLRGADSNQPQHS.

The chain's CDR3 is CASSLGQNEYNEQFF. The DNA of the CDR3 is TGTGCCAGCAGCTTGGGACAAAACGAGTACAATGAGCAGTTCTTC. This rearrangement joins TRBV4-2 to TRBJ2-1; a weak D match, TRBD1 (6 bases). Trimming took off 5 bases at V and 4 bases at J, with 15 bases between the two ends. This CDR3 has 15 amino acids. Germline V gene sequence: CDR1 LGHNA, CDR2 YNFKEQ.

The J gene is TRBJ2-3, the V gene TRBV7-2; 11 bases are shared with TRBD2. The CDR3 loop spans 16 amino acids. The trim removed 4 bases at V and 1 base at J, leaving 4 bases unmatched. The germline V gene has CDR1 SGHTA and CDR2 FQGNSA. CDR3 nucleotide sequence: TGTGCCAGCAGCTATAGCGGGGGGGCTGGCACAGATACGCAGTATTTT. Translated, it gives CASSYSGGAGTDTQYF.

This sequence joins TRBV12-3 or TRBV12-4 and TRBJ1-4; 9 bases are shared with TRBD1. V was clipped by 10 bases and J by 1 base; unmatched bases: 4. The CDR3 is made up of 14 amino acids. Here the CDR3 reads CATTGGETNEKLFF. The CDR3 DNA reads TGTGCCACCACAGGGGGCGAAACTAATGAAAAACTGTTTTTT.

The chain combines TRBV19 with TRBJ1-2; no firm D call. The V and J ends lost 4 bases and 6 bases respectively, with 15 bases between them. This CDR3 is built from 14 residues. The germline gives CDR1 LNHDA, CDR2 SQIVND (reference sequence). CDR3 DNA sequence: TGTGCCAGTAGTAGGCGAGGTGGGTCGGATGGCTACACCTTC. This encodes CASSRRGGSDGYTF.